A selection of T cell receptor beta chains follows, all from one sample in a study of blood T cell repertoires in COVID-19. Repertoires were generated with immunoSEQ multiplex PCR, while TCRdb's copy carries only in-frame clones and drops some. The table shows 65,000 to 75,000 clones, with roughly 84% occurring only once. Material for sequencing was peripheral blood. The receptors derive from a woman aged 55 to 70 with acute or convalescent COVID-19. Each CDR3 is given with its conserved first and last residue.

V gene | CDR3 protein
TRBV27 | CASSPQGTSGGPLATQYF
TRBV11-2 | CASSLGPAQGADTQYF
TRBV30 | CAWSSRQGYEQYF
TRBV5-1 | CASSLDRGTDTQYF
TRBV6-5 | CASSYSLDGRRTF
TRBV4-2 | CASSQDTKRGGTDTQYF
TRBV3-1/TRBV3-2 | CASSQDLPRGSNQPQHF
TRBV10-3 | CAARSQGARENTEAFF
TRBV18 | CASSPSGQGSDSPLHF
TRBV7-3 | CASSVTGAGYGYTF
TRBV2 | CASLDSNEKLFF
TRBV4-1 | CASSWGDNSPLHF
TRBV10-2 | CASSLLAGLEQFF
TRBV4-1 | CASSPQDNFYEQYF
TRBV3-1/TRBV3-2 | CASSQDLQGIYGYTF
TRBV5-1 | CASSETTNTGELFF
TRBV5-6 | CASRGPGATEAFF
TRBV6-6 | CASSNTASTDTQYF
TRBV10-2 | CATGGPSYNEQFF
TRBV7-6 | CASSPGQENQPQHF
TRBV10-3 | CAISALGGERAKNIQYF
TRBV27 | CASRRLAGDQQYF
TRBV15 | CATSGAVGYTF
TRBV3-1/TRBV3-2 | CASSPLSRSGSGNTIYF
TRBV6-5 | CASSSLSIAQGNEQFF